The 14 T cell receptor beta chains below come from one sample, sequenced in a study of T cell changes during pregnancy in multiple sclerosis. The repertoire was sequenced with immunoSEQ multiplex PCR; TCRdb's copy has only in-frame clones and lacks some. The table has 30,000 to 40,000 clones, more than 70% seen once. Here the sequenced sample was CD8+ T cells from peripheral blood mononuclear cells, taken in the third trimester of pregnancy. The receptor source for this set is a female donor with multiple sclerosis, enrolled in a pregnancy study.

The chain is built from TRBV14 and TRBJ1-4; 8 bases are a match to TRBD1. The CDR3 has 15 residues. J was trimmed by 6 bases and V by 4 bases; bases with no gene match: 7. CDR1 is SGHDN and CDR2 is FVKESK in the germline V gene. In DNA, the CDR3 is TGTGCCAGCAGCCGGACAGGGCCGAAAGATGAAAAACTGTTTTTT. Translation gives CASSRTGPKDEKLFF.

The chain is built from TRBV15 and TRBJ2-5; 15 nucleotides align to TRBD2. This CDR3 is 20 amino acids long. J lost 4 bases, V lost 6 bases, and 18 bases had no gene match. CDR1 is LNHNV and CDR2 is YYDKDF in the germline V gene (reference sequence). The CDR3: CATSTSTGLAGGGVRETQYF. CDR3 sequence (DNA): TGTGCCACCAGTACCTCTACGGGACTAGCGGGGGGAGGTGTCAGAGAGACCCAGTACTTC.

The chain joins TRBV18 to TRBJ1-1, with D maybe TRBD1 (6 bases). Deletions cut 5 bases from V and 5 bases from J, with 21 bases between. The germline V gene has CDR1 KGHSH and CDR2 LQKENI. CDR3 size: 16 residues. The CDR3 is CASSLRQDSRKTEAFF. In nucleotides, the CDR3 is TGTGCCAGCTCATTACGACAGGACTCCCGGAAGACTGAAGCTTTCTTT.

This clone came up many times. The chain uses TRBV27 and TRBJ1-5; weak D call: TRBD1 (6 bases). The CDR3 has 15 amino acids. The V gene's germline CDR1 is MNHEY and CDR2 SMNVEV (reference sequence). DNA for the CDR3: TGTGCGGGCAGTGCACAGGGAGTTAGCAATCAGCCCCAGCATTTT. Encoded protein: CAGSAQGVSNQPQHF.

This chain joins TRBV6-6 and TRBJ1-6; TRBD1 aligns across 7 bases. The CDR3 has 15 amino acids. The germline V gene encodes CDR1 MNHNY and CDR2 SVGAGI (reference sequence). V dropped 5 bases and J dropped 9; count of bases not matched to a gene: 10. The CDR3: CASSNRQGEGSPLHF. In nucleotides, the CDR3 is TGTGCCAGCAGTAACCGACAGGGTGAAGGTTCACCCCTCCACTTT.

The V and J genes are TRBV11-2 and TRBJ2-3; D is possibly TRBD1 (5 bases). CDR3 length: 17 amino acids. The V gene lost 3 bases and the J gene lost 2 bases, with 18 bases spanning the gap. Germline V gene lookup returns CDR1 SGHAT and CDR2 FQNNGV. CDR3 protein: CASSFLPRRALTDTQYF. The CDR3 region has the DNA TGTGCCAGCAGCTTCCTCCCACGCAGGGCCCTCACAGATACGCAGTATTTT.

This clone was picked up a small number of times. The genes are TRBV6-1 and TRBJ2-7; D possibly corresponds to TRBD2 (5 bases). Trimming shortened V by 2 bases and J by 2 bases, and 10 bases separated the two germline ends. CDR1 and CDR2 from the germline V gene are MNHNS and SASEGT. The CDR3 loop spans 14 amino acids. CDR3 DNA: TGTGCCAGCAGTGAACCGGACGGGGCCTACGAGCAGTACTTC. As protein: CASSEPDGAYEQYF.

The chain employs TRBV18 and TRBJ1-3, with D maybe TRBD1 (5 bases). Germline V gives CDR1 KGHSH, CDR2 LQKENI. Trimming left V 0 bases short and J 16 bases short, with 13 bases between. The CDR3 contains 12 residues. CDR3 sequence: CASSPPEGPGYF. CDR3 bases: TGTGCCAGCTCACCACCGGAGGGGCCAGGGTATTTT. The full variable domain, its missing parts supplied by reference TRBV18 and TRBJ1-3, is NAGVMQNPRHLVRRRGQEARLRCSPMKGHSHVYWYRQLPEEGLKFMVYLQKENIIDESGMPKERFSAEFPKEGPSILRIQQVVRGDSAAYFCASSPPEGPGYFGEGSWLTVV.

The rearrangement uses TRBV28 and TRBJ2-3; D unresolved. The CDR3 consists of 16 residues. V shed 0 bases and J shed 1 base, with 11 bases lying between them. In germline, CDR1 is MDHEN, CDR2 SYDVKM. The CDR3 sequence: CASSLWGRLGTDTQYF. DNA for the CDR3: TGTGCCAGCAGTTTATGGGGCAGGTTGGGCACAGATACGCAGTATTTT.

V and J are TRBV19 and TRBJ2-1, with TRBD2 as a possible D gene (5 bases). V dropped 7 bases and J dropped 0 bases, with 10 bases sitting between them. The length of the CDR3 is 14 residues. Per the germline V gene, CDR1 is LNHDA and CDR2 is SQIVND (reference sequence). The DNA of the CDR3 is TGTGCCAGTACATCGGGGAGCTCCTACAATGAGCAGTTCTTC. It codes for CASTSGSSYNEQFF.

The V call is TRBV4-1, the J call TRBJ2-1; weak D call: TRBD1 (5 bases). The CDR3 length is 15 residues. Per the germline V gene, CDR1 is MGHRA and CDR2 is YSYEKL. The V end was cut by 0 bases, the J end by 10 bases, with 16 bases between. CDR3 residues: CASSQEAGSHREQFF. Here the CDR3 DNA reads TGCGCCAGCAGCCAAGAGGCAGGGTCCCACAGGGAGCAGTTCTTC.

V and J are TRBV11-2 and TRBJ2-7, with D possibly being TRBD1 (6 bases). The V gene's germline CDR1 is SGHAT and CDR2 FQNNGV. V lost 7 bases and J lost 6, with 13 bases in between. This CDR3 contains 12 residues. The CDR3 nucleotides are TGTGCCAGCACCAATACAGGGCTCGAGCAGTACTTC. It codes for CASTNTGLEQYF.

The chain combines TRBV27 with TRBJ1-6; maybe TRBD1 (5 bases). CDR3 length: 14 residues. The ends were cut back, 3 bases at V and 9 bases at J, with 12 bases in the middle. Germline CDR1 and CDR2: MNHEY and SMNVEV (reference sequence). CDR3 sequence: CASSFGGGISPLHF. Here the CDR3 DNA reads TGTGCCAGCAGTTTCGGGGGTGGCATTTCACCCCTCCACTTT.

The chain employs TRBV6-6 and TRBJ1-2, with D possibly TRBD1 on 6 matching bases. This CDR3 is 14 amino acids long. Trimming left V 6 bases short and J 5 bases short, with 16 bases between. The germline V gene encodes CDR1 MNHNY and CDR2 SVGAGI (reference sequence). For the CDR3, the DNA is TGTGCCAGCAGCGATCTGGCAGGGGAATATGGCTACACCTTC. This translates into CASSDLAGEYGYTF.